These T cell receptor beta chains were read from a single sample in a study of cytomegalovirus exposure and HLA in healthy donors. Here immunoSEQ multiplex PCR was the method, and the copy in TCRdb shows in-frame clones only, minus some. The sample consists of 160,000 or so clones, more than 70% of them appearing once. The sequencing input was PBMCs. The receptors shown here come from a male donor in good health and CMV-seropositive. Both conserved end residues are part of each CDR3. The size entry is marked missing in some rows and otherwise reads once, few, many or a size class.

size	V	J	CDR3
-	TRBV11-2	TRBJ1-2	CASSAGGYGYTF
few	TRBV10-3	TRBJ2-6	CATADGANVLTF
-	TRBV18	TRBJ2-7	CASSPWDYGYEQYF
-	TRBV6-5	TRBJ2-1	CASSWAREGGEQFF
-	TRBV6-1	TRBJ2-7	CASRQGPSSYEQYF
-	TRBV28	TRBJ2-7	CASTLGGSPSYEQYF
once	TRBV6-6	TRBJ2-1	CASSYGGSGSYEQFF
-	TRBV18	TRBJ1-6	CASSPRDMTSPLHF
-	TRBV18	TRBJ2-1	CASSQIDSDNEQFF
-	TRBV28	-	CASSLPNEQYF
-	TRBV5-6	TRBJ2-7	CASSSTLRGSDEQYF
few	TRBV6-6	TRBJ2-7	CASSKQDSSYEQYF
-	TRBV9	TRBJ2-3	CASTRALTDTQYF
-	TRBV5-1	TRBJ2-1	CASSLGGLGGNEQFF